This TCR beta chain originates from a study of cytomegalovirus exposure and HLA in healthy donors (dated by TCRdb to about 2017). A note on the overall study: In an earlier analysis of 587 of the donors, around 290 Gb of sequence data and 117 million unique TCR beta sequences from about 179 million T cells were reported. A later genetic analysis used genome-wide SNP genotypes for about 60% of the roughly 670 donors, treating that subset as a discovery cohort. Every repertoire in the discovery cohort had been generated on one and the same sequencing platform. HLA typing included class I and class II loci at four-digit resolution. An early release that covered about 600 HLA-typed donors contained about 290 gigabases of sequencing data and approximately 85 million unique TCR sequences. A separate validation cohort of over 95 different subjects was used in addition to the roughly 620-subject first cohort. In an earlier analysis of around 540 of the donors, high-throughput TCR beta sequencing was used to judge whether each TCR beta V gene segment behaved as functional or pseudogenic. Because of strong linkage in the cohort, roughly five DR-DQ haplotypes were treated as single units for association and clustering. The study combined high-throughput TCR immunosequencing, statistical association of individual TCRs with disease status, and machine learning to predict cytomegalovirus infection status. The study profiled the T cell repertoires of hundreds of subjects by immunosequencing and related them to cytomegalovirus serostatus. Among 300 to 450 genotyped donors of the cohort, an average of about 240,000 unique TCR beta nucleotide sequences were sequenced per donor, 15% to 20% of them non-productive. To study patterns of TCR occurrence, a later analysis re-analyzed previously published TCR beta repertoires from several hundred donors and added high-resolution HLA genotyping. Donor age, sex, ethnicity and CMV serostatus were compiled alongside the repertoire data. Among the roughly 410 genotyped donors, about 83% belonged to the genetic ancestry cluster associated with self-reported Caucasian donors. Rather than drawing on any new phenotypic data, the later analysis identified candidate immune exposures from TCR beta sequences and the way those sequences occurred across donors. The study aimed to test whether signatures of past pathogen exposure could be identified by cataloging public T cell receptors. Typing coverage differed by locus: A, B, C, DRB1 and DQB1 were typed in about 629-630 donors, DQA1 in 522, DPA1 in approximately 600, and DPB1 in about 450.

Library preparation used the immunoSEQ multiplex PCR assay. For the multiplex PCR, a mixture combining 60 forward primers for TCR Vbeta segments and 13 reverse primers for TCR Jbeta segments was used. Amplification of the CDR3 region of rearranged TCR beta genes was performed with a multiplex PCR assay on genomic DNA. Amplified TCR beta libraries were sequenced as 87-base-pair reads on the Illumina HiSeq System. As for the authors' bioinformatics: In a later analysis, around 80 million unique TCR beta chains were counted across the roughly 610 repertoires, and roughly 11 million of these chains were shared by at least two donors. A nearest-neighbor algorithm error-corrected the raw reads and collapsed the reads into unique sequences, merging closely related sequences to remove PCR and sequencing errors. CDR3 sequences were aligned to IMGT reference sequences to assign V, D and J gene segments. For a sequence to be retained, a match of at least six nucleotides was required to both a V gene segment and a J gene segment. Rearrangements were classified as productive when the CDR3 lacked stop codons and remained in frame with V and J, and all other rearrangements were classified as non-productive. CDR3 was defined according to IMGT convention as the region running from the second conserved V-encoded cysteine to the conserved J-encoded phenylalanine. In an earlier analysis of more than 550 of the donors, sequences lacking an unambiguous match to a single V gene segment were excluded. An earlier analysis of several hundred of the donors classified V segments as functional when productive rearrangements were above 56.7% and as segregating when the standard deviation between donors was above 5%. A statistical classification framework was developed to diagnose cytomegalovirus status using the catalog of TCR beta chain sequences. V and J gene assignment, in a later analysis, came from comparing TCR nucleotide sequences with IMGT/GENE-DB human TR gene sequences. In a later analysis, CDR3 sequences and most-parsimonious VDJ recombination scenarios were assigned using the TCRdist pipeline. A later analysis defined each TCR beta chain by its CDR3 amino acid sequence plus V-gene family, and excluded reads lacking a unique V-gene family. A later analysis removed 600 or so highly shared, low-generation-probability nucleotide sequences to deal with suspected cross-contamination and a sequencing artifact. A later analysis calculated a clonal expansion index for each public chain from normalized within-repertoire ranks of inferred template counts. In a later analysis, generation probabilities were computed using a VDJ recombination model fitted to out-of-frame rearrangements, and the results were checked against IGoR. A later analysis scored TCR-TCR, TCR-HLA and TCR-CMV co-occurrence with hypergeometric tests, applying a repertoire-size bias correction to TCR pairs. A later analysis estimated false discovery rates by permuting HLA or CMV assignments 20 times. In a later analysis, co-occurring TCRs were grouped using DBSCAN, and TCRdist sequence similarity was added for clustering within HLA-allele-positive subsets. Repertoires with fewer than 30,000 or more than 120,000 public chains were left out of co-occurrence clustering, as were several repertoires with anomalous nucleotide sharing. In its TCRdb copy, this immuneACCESS table keeps in-frame sequences only and misses some clones. Where compared with another copy, unresolved V genes explain less than half of these, and the others have no known cause. The DNA gave D and trimming, while V, J and clone size come from that table. For this sample the table gives about 120,000 clones, of which 8% to 10% were detected only once. The ten largest clonotypes hold around 3% of the sample.

The study at large found these results: Cytomegalovirus status was reported to be diagnosed by the classifier with high specificity and sensitivity in both the original and validation cohorts. Most CMV-associated TCR beta chains appeared to be HLA-restricted in a later analysis, and the HLA associations seemed to be driven largely by CMV exposure. A few of the identified cytomegalovirus-associated TCR beta chains were confirmed in vitro to be specific for cytomegalovirus antigens. According to the authors, the approach could potentially be generalized to other disease states and immunological phenotypes. An association between a missense DCLRE1C variant and V-gene and J-gene trimming of TCR beta chains was found in a later genetic analysis and replicated in an independent cohort. The study gave a list of around 170 TCR beta chains associated with cytomegalovirus. This cohort had only TCR beta chains sequenced, and the lack of alpha or paired-chain data limited which features could be detected. HLA typing was unavailable for some donors at each locus, so association tests used only the typed subset. Linkage disequilibrium might explain the correlated functional status among segregating V segments, but an unknown experimental factor could not be ruled out. When HLA alleles, especially DR and DQ, strongly co-occurred, attributing TCR associations to individual alleles was difficult. Most TCR sequences were seen in very few donors, while some public TCRs were found in many individuals. A further reported finding was that TCR beta sequences accurately predicted the HLA-A and HLA-B alleles for most subjects in the first cohort. Sequencing depth was assumed to be roughly uniform across donors in the presence/absence analyses, though that assumption may not hold. Because the 87-base-pair reads could not distinguish some IMGT-functional V segments, including TRBV6-2 and TRBV6-3, those segments were excluded. Immune exposure information for the cohort was limited to CMV serostatus. According to a later genetic analysis, donors in an Asian-associated ancestry cluster had fewer N-insertions in productive TCRs than the roughly 670-donor mean. A later analysis found that HLA-associated TCR beta chains were more clonally expanded and had lower generation probabilities than equally common non-associated chains. A later analysis associated 15,000 or so TCR beta sequences with specific HLA alleles at a false discovery rate of 0.05. In a later analysis, the rate of TCR association differed among HLA loci, with DRB1 alleles having the most associated TCRs and HLA-C alleles having the fewest. In an earlier analysis of under 600 of the donors, most TCR beta V segments were observed in productive rearrangements about 90% or about 30% of the time, broadly matching IMGT annotations. A later analysis reported that several top co-occurrence clusters appeared linked to parvovirus B19, influenza, CMV and Epstein-Barr virus. Because counts were too low, about 15 rarely observed V segments, including chromosome 9 orphons, were left out of the earlier analysis of approximately 580 of the donors. The sequencing pipeline was judged likely to have produced a cluster of highly shared sequence variants as a technical artifact.

The sample holds a few counts of this clone. Its antigen remains undetermined. No base qualities exist here, and no much larger clone lies one base off it. The CDR3 goes from the cysteine to the phenylalanine over 14 residues. The retained sequence is limited to the CDR3, 42 bases, with the frame set at the first base. V loses 1 base of germline sequence and J loses 8 bases, and the interval between the two ends is 11 bases. The germline V gene yields SGHVS for CDR1 and FNYEAQ for CDR2. The cohort comprised some 700 healthy bone marrow donors. At the time of sampling, every cohort member was nominally healthy, though immune exposures that went unrecorded were likely present. The donor tested CMV seronegative and was one of the 352 seronegative cohort members. A peripheral blood sample was provided by each donor, and peripheral blood mononuclear cells were used for TCR beta sequencing. The Qiagen DNeasy Blood Extraction Kit was used to extract genomic DNA from the blood cell samples.

The sequence was collected from a man younger than 40 in good health and CMV-seronegative. This chain is built from TRBV7-6 and TRBJ1-4, with no confidently assigned D gene. The sequencing sample was made of PBMCs. The DNA sequence is given as TGTGCCAGCAGCTTAGAGGCAGGCGAAGAAAAACTGTTTTTT. It translates to CASSLEAGEEKLFF.